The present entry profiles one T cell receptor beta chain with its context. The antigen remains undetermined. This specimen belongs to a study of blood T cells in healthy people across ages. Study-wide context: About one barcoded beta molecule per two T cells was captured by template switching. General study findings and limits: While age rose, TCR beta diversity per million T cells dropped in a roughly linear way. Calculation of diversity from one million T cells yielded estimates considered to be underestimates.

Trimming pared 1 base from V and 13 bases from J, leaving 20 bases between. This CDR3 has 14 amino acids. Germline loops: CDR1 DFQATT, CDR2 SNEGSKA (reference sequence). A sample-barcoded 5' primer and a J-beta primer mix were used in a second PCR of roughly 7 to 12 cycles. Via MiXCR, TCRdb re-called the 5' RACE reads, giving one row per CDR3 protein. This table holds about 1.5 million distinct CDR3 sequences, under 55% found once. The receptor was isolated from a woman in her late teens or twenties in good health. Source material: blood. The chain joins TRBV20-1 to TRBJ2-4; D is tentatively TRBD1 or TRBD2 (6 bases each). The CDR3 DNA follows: TGCAGTGCTAGAGTCGGGGGCGCCTACAATGAGCAGTACTTC. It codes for CSARVGGAYNEQYF.